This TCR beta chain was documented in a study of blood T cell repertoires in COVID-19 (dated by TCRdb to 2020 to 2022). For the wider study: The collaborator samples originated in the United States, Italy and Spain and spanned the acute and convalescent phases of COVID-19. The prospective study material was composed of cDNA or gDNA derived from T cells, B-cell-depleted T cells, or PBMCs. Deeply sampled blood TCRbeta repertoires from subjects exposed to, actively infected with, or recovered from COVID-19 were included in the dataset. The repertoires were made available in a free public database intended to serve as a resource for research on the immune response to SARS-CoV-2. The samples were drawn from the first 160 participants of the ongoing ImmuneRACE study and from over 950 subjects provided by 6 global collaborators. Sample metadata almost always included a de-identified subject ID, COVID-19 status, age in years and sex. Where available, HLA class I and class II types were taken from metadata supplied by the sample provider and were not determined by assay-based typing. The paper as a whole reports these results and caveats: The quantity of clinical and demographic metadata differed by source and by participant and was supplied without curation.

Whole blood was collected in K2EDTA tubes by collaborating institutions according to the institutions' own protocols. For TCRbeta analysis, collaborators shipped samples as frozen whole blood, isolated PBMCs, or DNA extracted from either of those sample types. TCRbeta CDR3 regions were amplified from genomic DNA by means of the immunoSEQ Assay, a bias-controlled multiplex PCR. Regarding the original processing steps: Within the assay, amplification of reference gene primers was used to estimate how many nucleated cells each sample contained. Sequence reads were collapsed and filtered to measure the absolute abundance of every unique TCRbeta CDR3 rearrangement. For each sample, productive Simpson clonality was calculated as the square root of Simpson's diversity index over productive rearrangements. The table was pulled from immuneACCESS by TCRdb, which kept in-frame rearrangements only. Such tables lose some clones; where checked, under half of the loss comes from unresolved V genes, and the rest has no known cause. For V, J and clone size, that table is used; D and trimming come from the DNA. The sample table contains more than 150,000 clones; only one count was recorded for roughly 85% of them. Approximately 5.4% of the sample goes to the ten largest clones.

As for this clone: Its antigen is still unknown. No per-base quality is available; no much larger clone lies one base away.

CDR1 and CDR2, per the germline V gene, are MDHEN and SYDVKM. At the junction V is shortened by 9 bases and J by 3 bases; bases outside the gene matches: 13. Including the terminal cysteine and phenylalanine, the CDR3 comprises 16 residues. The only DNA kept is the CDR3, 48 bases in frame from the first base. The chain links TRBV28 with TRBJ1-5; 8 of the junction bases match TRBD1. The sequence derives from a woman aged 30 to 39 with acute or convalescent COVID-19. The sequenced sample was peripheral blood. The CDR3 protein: CASVVGTGVPNQPQHF. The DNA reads TGTGCCAGTGTGGTGGGGACAGGTGTCCCCAATCAGCCCCAGCATTTT.